This TCR beta chain comes out of a study of cytomegalovirus exposure and HLA in healthy donors. The PCR had 60 Vbeta and 13 Jbeta primers. Using immunoSEQ multiplex PCR, the repertoire was profiled, and TCRdb retains in-frame clones only, with some absent. The sample has roughly 190,000 clones, almost 75% seen once. The CDR3 is 15 residues long. Germline V gene sequence: CDR1 MNHNS, CDR2 SASEGT. V gave up 5 bases and J gave up 7 bases; unmatched junction bases: 10. What was sequenced was PBMCs. The TCR comes from a woman in her thirties in good health and CMV-seropositive. The chain employs TRBV6-1 and TRBJ2-2; the match to TRBD2 covers 7 bases. The CDR3 DNA sequence: TGTGCCAGCAGTTTATTCAGCGGGATAGGCGGGGAGCTGTTTTTT. It is translated as CASSLFSGIGGELFF.